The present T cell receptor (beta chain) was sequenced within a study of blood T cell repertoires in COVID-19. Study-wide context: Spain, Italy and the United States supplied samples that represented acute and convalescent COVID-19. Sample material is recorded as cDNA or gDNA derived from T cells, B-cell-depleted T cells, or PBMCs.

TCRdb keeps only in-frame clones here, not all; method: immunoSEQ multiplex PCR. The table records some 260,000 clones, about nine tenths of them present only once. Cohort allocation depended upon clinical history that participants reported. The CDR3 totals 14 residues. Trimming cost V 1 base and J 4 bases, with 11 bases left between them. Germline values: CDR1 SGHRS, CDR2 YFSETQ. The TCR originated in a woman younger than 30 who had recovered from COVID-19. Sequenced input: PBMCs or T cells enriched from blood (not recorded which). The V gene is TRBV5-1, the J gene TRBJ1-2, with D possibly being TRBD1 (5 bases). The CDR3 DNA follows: TGCGCCAGCAGCTTGTACAGGTCCGGCTATGGCTACACCTTC. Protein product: CASSLYRSGYGYTF.